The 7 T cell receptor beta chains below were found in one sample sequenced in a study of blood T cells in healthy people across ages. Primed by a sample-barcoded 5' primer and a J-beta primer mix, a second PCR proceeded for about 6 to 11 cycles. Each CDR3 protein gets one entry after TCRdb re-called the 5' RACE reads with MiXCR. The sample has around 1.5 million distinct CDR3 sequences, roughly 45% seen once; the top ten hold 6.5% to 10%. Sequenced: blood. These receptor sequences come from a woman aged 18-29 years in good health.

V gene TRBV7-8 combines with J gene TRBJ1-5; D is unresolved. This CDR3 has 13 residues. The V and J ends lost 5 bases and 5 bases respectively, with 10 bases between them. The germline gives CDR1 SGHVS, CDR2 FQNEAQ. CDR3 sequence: CASSPTRDQPQHF. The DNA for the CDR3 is TGTGCCAGCAGCCCAACCCGAGATCAGCCCCAGCATTTT.

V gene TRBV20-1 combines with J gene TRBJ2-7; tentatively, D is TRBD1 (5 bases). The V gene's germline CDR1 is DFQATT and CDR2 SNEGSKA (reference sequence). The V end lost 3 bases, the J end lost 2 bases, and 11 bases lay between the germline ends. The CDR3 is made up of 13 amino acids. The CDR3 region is CSARTDSPYEQYF. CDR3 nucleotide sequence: TGCAGTGCTAGGACCGACAGTCCCTACGAGCAGTACTTC.

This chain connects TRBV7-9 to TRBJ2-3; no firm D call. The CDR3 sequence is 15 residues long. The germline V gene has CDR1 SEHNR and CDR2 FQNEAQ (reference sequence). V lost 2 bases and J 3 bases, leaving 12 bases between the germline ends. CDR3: CASSLSWEGTDTQYF. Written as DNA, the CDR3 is TGTGCCAGCAGCTTAAGTTGGGAAGGGACAGATACGCAGTATTTT.

The CDR3 is CASSGPRLTDTQYF. For the CDR3, the DNA is TGTGCCAGCAGCGGCCCAAGGCTCACAGATACGCAGTATTTT. The chain has TRBV7-2 and TRBJ2-3; D remains unclear. CDR1 is SGHTA, CDR2 FQGNSA, per germline. This CDR3 has 14 residues. V was cut by 5 bases and J by 2 bases, with 11 bases left in between.

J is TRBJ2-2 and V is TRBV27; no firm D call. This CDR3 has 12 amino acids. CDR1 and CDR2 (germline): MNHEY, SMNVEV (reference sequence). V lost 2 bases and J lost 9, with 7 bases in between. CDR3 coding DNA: TGTGCCAGCAGTTTAAATAAACGGGAGCTGTTTTTT. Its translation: CASSLNKRELFF.

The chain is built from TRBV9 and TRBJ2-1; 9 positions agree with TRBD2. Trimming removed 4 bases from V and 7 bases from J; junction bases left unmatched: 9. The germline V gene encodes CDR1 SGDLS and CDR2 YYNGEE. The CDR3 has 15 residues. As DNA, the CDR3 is TGTGCCAGCAGCTCCGTAGCGGGAGCTGGTAATGAGCAGTTCTTC. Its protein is CASSSVAGAGNEQFF.

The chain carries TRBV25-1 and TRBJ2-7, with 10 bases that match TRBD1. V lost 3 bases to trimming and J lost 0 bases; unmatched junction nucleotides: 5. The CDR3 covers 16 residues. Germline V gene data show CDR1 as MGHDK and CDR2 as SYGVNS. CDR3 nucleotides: TGTGCCAGCAGTGAGCTGGGGACAGGGGACTCCTACGAGCAGTACTTC. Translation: CASSELGTGDSYEQYF.